These 26 T cell receptor beta chains were sequenced from one sample in a study of T cell responses to AZD1222 COVID-19 vaccine. The repertoire was sequenced with immunoSEQ multiplex PCR; TCRdb's copy has only in-frame clones and lacks some. This table holds about 100,000 clones, around nine tenths found once. The specimen was peripheral blood, collected on day 0 of AZD1222 vaccination. The source is an adult in good health.

Comment on this clone: Germline and junction disagree at one end, which may indicate a read error. The V and J genes are TRBV5-8 and TRBJ1-5; TRBD1 aligns across 8 bases. This CDR3 comprises 16 residues. Germline assignment: CDR1 SGHTS and CDR2 YDEGEE. CDR3 sequence: CASRLETGASNQPQHF. In nucleotides, the CDR3 is TGTGCCAGCCGCTTGGAGACAGGGGCCAGCAATCAGCCCCAGCATTTT.

V gene TRBV30 combines with J gene TRBJ1-2; D ambiguous. This CDR3 has 14 amino acids. Germline CDR1 reads GTSNPN; CDR2 reads SVGIG (reference sequence). With 5 bases removed from V and 0 bases from J, the gap between germline ends came to 13 bases. The chain's CDR3 is CAWVRPGSNYGYTF. DNA of the CDR3: TGTGCCTGGGTTAGGCCCGGTTCTAACTATGGCTACACCTTC.

The rearrangement uses TRBV11-2 and TRBJ1-2; D unclear. The V gene's germline CDR1 is SGHAT and CDR2 FQNNGV. Trimming took off 0 bases at V and 7 bases at J, with 15 bases between the two ends. The CDR3 consists of 15 residues. As DNA, the CDR3 is TGTGCCAGCAGCTTAGACCAGAGCACCCCTTTTGGCTACACCTTC. Encoded protein: CASSLDQSTPFGYTF.

The rearrangement joins TRBV28 to TRBJ2-7; 7 bases are shared with TRBD1. Trimming cost V 7 bases and J 5 bases; bases outside gene matches: 5. The length of the CDR3 is 12 residues. Looked up from germline, CDR1 is MDHEN and CDR2 is SYDVKM. CDR3 residues: CASKLTGDEQYF. For the CDR3, the DNA is TGTGCCAGCAAACTCACAGGGGACGAGCAGTACTTC.

This chain joins TRBV28 and TRBJ1-2, with a weak D call TRBD1 (5 bases). The CDR3 loop spans 16 amino acids. The germline V and J ends were trimmed by 8 bases and 0 bases, with 19 bases remaining between them. Germline values: CDR1 MDHEN, CDR2 SYDVKM. The CDR3 nucleotides read TGTGCCAGCGGCGGTGCGGGGGTTCGGGCTAACTATGGCTACACCTTC. It translates to CASGGAGVRANYGYTF.

The V and J genes are TRBV3-1 (or the pseudogene TRBV3-2) and TRBJ2-5; D gene uncertain. The CDR3 totals 12 residues. V was pared by 4 bases and J by 1 base, with 4 bases between. CDR1 is LGHDT and CDR2 is YNNKEL in the germline V gene (reference sequence). The CDR3 DNA reads as TGTGCCAGCAGCCTCGGCCAAGAGACCCAGTACTTC. Protein product: CASSLGQETQYF.

The J gene is TRBJ2-7, the V gene TRBV7-2, with unresolved D. The V end lost 2 bases, the J end lost 3 bases, and 8 bases lay between the germline ends. The length of the CDR3 is 13 residues. Germline CDR1 is SGHTA and CDR2 is FQGNSA. The CDR3 reads CASSLLGIYEQYF. In DNA form, the CDR3 reads TGTGCCAGCAGCTTACTAGGCATCTACGAGCAGTACTTC.

The V and J genes are TRBV11-2 and TRBJ2-1; 8 positions match TRBD2. After removal of 4 bases from V and 9 bases from J, the junction contained 11 bases not matched to a gene. The germline V gene encodes CDR1 SGHAT and CDR2 FQNNGV. This CDR3 spans 15 amino acids. Here the CDR3 reads CASSSPGLGAGEQFF. For the CDR3, the DNA is TGTGCCAGCAGCTCTCCGGGACTAGGGGCGGGTGAGCAGTTCTTC.

This chain links TRBV10-3 with TRBJ1-1; 11 bases fit TRBD1. Unmatched junction bases numbered 5, after V lost 5 bases and J lost 3 bases. The CDR3 is made up of 15 amino acids. Germline V CDR1 and CDR2: ENHRY, SYGVKD. The CDR3 DNA sequence: TGTGCCATCAGTAAGGGACAGGGGGTTTACACTGAAGCTTTCTTT. Its translation is CAISKGQGVYTEAFF.

V gene TRBV6-5 combines with J gene TRBJ1-2; tentative D call: TRBD1 (5 bases). CDR3 length: 12 residues. The V end lost 6 bases, the J end lost 7 bases, and 12 bases lay between the germline ends. CDR1 MNHEY and CDR2 SVGAGI come from the germline V gene. This CDR3 reads CASSSREAGYTF. The DNA of the CDR3 is TGTGCCAGCAGCAGCAGGGAGGCTGGCTACACCTTC.

The chain combines TRBV5-8 with TRBJ1-6, with D tentatively TRBD1 (6 bases). The CDR3 covers 17 residues. Per germline, CDR1 SGHTS and CDR2 YDEGEE. V was clipped by 1 base and J by 0 bases, with 11 bases between them. The CDR3 sequence is CASSLNTGSSYNSPLHF. CDR3 bases: TGTGCCAGCAGCTTGAACACAGGGAGCTCCTATAATTCACCCCTCCACTTT.

The chain links TRBV27 to TRBJ2-7; D not resolved. V was pared by 4 bases and J by 0 bases, with 4 bases between. The CDR3 covers 12 residues. CDR1 and CDR2 from the germline V gene are MNHEY and SMNVEV (reference sequence). The DNA of the CDR3 is TGTGCCAGCAGTTCCAGCTCCTACGAGCAGTACTTC. It yields the protein CASSSSSYEQYF.

The chain links TRBV27 to TRBJ2-3; 8 bases map to TRBD2. The ends lost 6 bases at V and 0 bases at J; junction bases unmatched: 11. CDR1 is MNHEY and CDR2 is SMNVEV in the germline V gene (reference sequence). The CDR3 totals 17 residues. Here the CDR3 reads CASSGGAGEPSTDTQYF. For the CDR3, the DNA is TGTGCCAGCAGCGGGGGGGCTGGGGAACCTAGCACAGATACGCAGTATTTT.

The genes are TRBV6-6 and TRBJ2-7; D possibly corresponds to TRBD2 (6 bases). Germline V gives CDR1 MNHNY, CDR2 SVGAGI (reference sequence). V was trimmed by 0 bases and J by 2 bases, leaving 14 bases between them. This CDR3 comprises 16 residues. CDR3 nucleotide sequence: TGTGCCAGCAGTTACTCGAGGTTTGGCGGGGCCTACGAGCAGTACTTC. This sequence encodes CASSYSRFGGAYEQYF.

The rearrangement links TRBV4-1 to TRBJ2-3, with 9 bases identical to TRBD2. Germline CDR1 and CDR2: MGHRA and YSYEKL. The V gene end was trimmed by 4 bases and the J gene end by 3 bases; junction bases not matched to a gene: 8. This CDR3 has 16 residues. CDR3 region: CASSPQAAGGTDTQYF. CDR3 in DNA: TGCGCCAGCAGCCCCCAGGCGGCGGGAGGGACAGATACGCAGTATTTT.

The chain uses TRBV5-1 and TRBJ1-1; D may be TRBD1 (5 bases). The CDR3 loop spans 14 amino acids. Germline V CDR1 and CDR2: SGHRS, YFSETQ. Between the trimmed V and J ends, which lost 2 bases and 4 bases, there was a span of 12 bases. For the CDR3, the DNA is TGCGCCAGCAGCTTCGAGGGGCAGGGCACTGAAGCTTTCTTT. Protein sequence: CASSFEGQGTEAFF.

The gene calls are TRBV28 and TRBJ1-2; perhaps TRBD1 as D (6 bases). Trimming pared 9 bases from V and 4 bases from J, leaving 12 bases between. The CDR3 is made up of 12 amino acids. Germline V gene data show CDR1 as MDHEN and CDR2 as SYDVKM. The CDR3 loop reads CASIQGGYGYTF. The CDR3 nucleotides read TGTGCCAGTATACAGGGCGGCTATGGCTACACCTTC.

The chain couples TRBV5-1 to TRBJ2-7; TRBD1 aligns across 7 bases. The trim removed 2 bases at V and 1 base at J, leaving 6 bases unmatched. CDR1 and CDR2 (germline): SGHRS, YFSETQ. The CDR3 totals 15 residues. This CDR3 reads CASSFLSTGSYEQYF. CDR3 nucleotides: TGCGCCAGCAGCTTTCTATCGACAGGGTCCTACGAGCAGTACTTC.

This clone appeared a single time. The chain carries TRBV11-3 and TRBJ2-7; the D gene is possibly TRBD2 (6 bases). CDR1 SGHNT and CDR2 YENEEA come from the germline V gene. CDR3 length equals 13 residues. V lost 5 bases, J lost 6 bases, and 14 bases lay in between. CDR3 nucleotide sequence: TGTGCCAGCAGCCGGAGGGAGGACGGCGAGCAGTACTTC. The encoded protein is CASSRREDGEQYF.

The rearrangement uses TRBV6-6 and TRBJ1-5, with D uncertain. The germline V gene has CDR1 MNHNY and CDR2 SVGAGI (reference sequence). The V and J ends lost 0 bases and 7 bases respectively, with 10 bases between them. The CDR3 sequence is 14 residues long. The CDR3 loop reads CASSYSQERQPQHF. The DNA of the CDR3 is TGTGCCAGCAGTTACTCGCAGGAGCGCCAGCCCCAGCATTTT.

This clone appeared a single time. At one end the junction does not follow the germline gene, possibly because of a read error. The chain links TRBV10-3 to TRBJ1-5; D is perhaps TRBD1 (5 bases). Germline CDR1 reads ENHRY; CDR2 reads SYGVKD. The length of the CDR3 is 13 residues. CDR3: CAISPGLNQPQHF. Here the CDR3 DNA reads TGTGCCATCAGTCCAGGGTTGAATCAACCCCAGCATTTT.

The chain couples TRBV18 to TRBJ2-5, with a possible D match to TRBD2 (6 bases). V was pared by 1 base and J by 1 base, with 16 bases between. This CDR3 region has 17 residues. From germline, CDR1 is KGHSH and CDR2 LQKENI. CDR3 amino acids: CASSPQTGASGQETQYF. The CDR3 DNA is TGTGCCAGCTCACCACAAACGGGAGCGTCGGGCCAAGAGACCCAGTACTTC. The variable domain in full, with the rest retrieved from reference TRBV18 and TRBJ2-5, is NAGVMQNPRHLVRRRGQEARLRCSPMKGHSHVYWYRQLPEEGLKFMVYLQKENIIDESGMPKERFSAEFPKEGPSILRIQQVVRGDSAAYFCASSPQTGASGQETQYFGPGTRLLVL.

The gene calls are TRBV19 and TRBJ1-1, with unresolved D. Germline CDR1 and CDR2: LNHDA and SQIVND (reference sequence). Trimming took off 6 bases at V and 8 bases at J, with 7 bases between the two ends. This CDR3 comprises 10 residues. The CDR3: CASSGGEAFF. The CDR3 DNA is TGTGCCAGTAGCGGAGGGGAAGCTTTCTTT.

The chain carries TRBV7-9 and TRBJ2-7, with D unresolved. CDR1 is SEHNR, CDR2 FQNEAQ, per germline (reference sequence). This CDR3 comprises 13 residues. V shed 2 bases and J shed 3 bases, with 8 bases lying between them. The DNA of the CDR3 is TGTGCCAGCAGCTTAAACCAGCGCTACGAGCAGTACTTC. This encodes CASSLNQRYEQYF.

This chain joins TRBV2 and TRBJ1-4, with D perhaps matching TRBD1 (5 bases). This CDR3 region has 12 residues. Trimming removed 8 bases from V and 8 bases from J, with 12 bases in between. In germline, CDR1 is SNHLY, CDR2 FYNNEI. The CDR3, as DNA: TGTGCCAGCTGCAGGGAGGACGAAAAACTGTTTTTT. Its protein is CASCREDEKLFF.

The chain has TRBV28 and TRBJ2-1; maybe TRBD2 (6 bases). Trimming stripped 8 bases from V and 2 bases from J, with 13 bases between. There are 14 residues in the CDR3. CDR1 and CDR2 from the germline V gene are MDHEN and SYDVKM. CDR3 sequence (DNA): TGTGCCAGCCGCGGGGCAGCGACCTACAATGAGCAGTTCTTC. Translation gives CASRGAATYNEQFF.